Each of the 21 T cell receptor beta chains below was sequenced from the same sample in a study of blood T cell repertoires in COVID-19. Assay used: immunoSEQ multiplex PCR; TCRdb lists only in-frame clones, some missing. The sample lists about 250,000 clones; approximately 86% were seen once. The sample was peripheral blood. These TCRs come from a woman in her sixties who had recovered from COVID-19.

V is TRBV3-1 (or the pseudogene TRBV3-2) and J is TRBJ2-2, with D possibly being TRBD2 (5 bases). Germline CDR1 LGHDT, CDR2 YNNKEL (reference sequence). V lost 4 bases and J lost 5, with 17 bases in between. This CDR3 region has 16 residues. Written as DNA, the CDR3 is TGTGCCAGCAGCCCGAACCCGGGATTCGGAACCGGGGAGCTGTTTTTT. This gives the protein CASSPNPGFGTGELFF.

The chain couples TRBV5-4 to TRBJ2-5, with TRBD1 as a possible D gene (6 bases). Looked up from germline, CDR1 is SGHNT and CDR2 is YYREEE (reference sequence). V lost 0 bases, J lost 1 base, and 10 bases lay in between. The CDR3 consists of 15 residues. The CDR3 region has the DNA TGTGCCAGCAGCTTGGTCCACAGGGCCCAAGAGACCCAGTACTTC. It codes for CASSLVHRAQETQYF.

This sequence joins TRBV19 and TRBJ2-3, with D perhaps matching TRBD2 (7 bases). Germline V CDR1 and CDR2: LNHDA, SQIVND (reference sequence). V lost 8 bases and J 4 bases, leaving 10 bases between the germline ends. The CDR3 totals 12 residues. The CDR3 is CASGGGADTQYF. The DNA for the CDR3 is TGTGCCAGTGGGGGGGGCGCAGATACGCAGTATTTT.

A single count supports this clone. J is TRBJ1-2 and V is TRBV3-1 (or the pseudogene TRBV3-2), with 7 positions matching TRBD1. CDR1 LGHDT and CDR2 YNNKEL come from the germline V gene (reference sequence). V lost 1 base and J lost 6; bases outside the gene matches: 2. CDR3 length: 13 amino acids. CDR3 nucleotides: TGTGCCAGCAGCCAAGGCCAGGGGGATGGCTACACCTTC. It encodes CASSQGQGDGYTF.

The chain has TRBV28 and TRBJ1-5, with D possibly matching TRBD1 (5 bases). The CDR3 runs 14 residues. V lost 6 bases and J lost 6, with 15 bases in between. Germline CDR1 reads MDHEN; CDR2 reads SYDVKM. For the CDR3, the DNA is TGTGCCAGCAGCTCCCCGACAGAAGGTCAGCCCCAGCATTTT. Translation gives CASSSPTEGQPQHF.

Only a few counts were recorded for this clone. The chain links TRBV6-5 to TRBJ1-5; TRBD1 matches 8 bases. The J segment lost 10 bases and the V segment lost 6 bases, leaving 8 bases of the junction unmatched. This CDR3 has 13 residues. Germline V lookup: CDR1 MNHEY, CDR2 SVGAGI. The CDR3 loop is CASRDRAGRPQHF. DNA of the CDR3: TGTGCCAGCAGGGACAGGGCCGGGCGTCCCCAGCATTTT.

This rearrangement joins TRBV4-1 to TRBJ2-1; 7 nucleotides align to TRBD2. The V gene's germline CDR1 is MGHRA and CDR2 YSYEKL. This CDR3 region has 13 residues. After removal of 3 bases from V and 8 bases from J, the junction contained 4 bases not matched to a gene. CDR3: CASSQRSGDEQFF. CDR3 nucleotides: TGCGCCAGCAGCCAGAGGAGCGGGGATGAGCAGTTCTTC.

The chain links TRBV10-3 to TRBJ1-2; TRBD1 might be the D (6 bases). This CDR3 is built from 14 residues. V was pared by 0 bases and J by 8 bases, with 13 bases between. Germline CDR1 ENHRY, CDR2 SYGVKD. This chain's CDR3 is CAISESTGGRGYTF. The CDR3 DNA reads as TGTGCCATCAGTGAGTCTACGGGGGGCAGAGGCTACACCTTC.

This clone appeared a few times. CDR3 sequence: CASSLRLAGGLTDTQYF. In nucleotides, the CDR3 is TGTGCCAGCAGCCTACGACTAGCGGGGGGCCTGACAGATACGCAGTATTTT. The V gene is TRBV5-6, the J gene TRBJ2-3; 13 positions match TRBD2. CDR1 is SGHDT and CDR2 is YYEEEE in the germline V gene. The CDR3 has 17 residues. Unmatched junction bases numbered 8, after V lost 4 bases and J lost 3 bases.

The genes are TRBV7-3 and TRBJ2-1, with a tentative D call TRBD1 (6 bases). The CDR3 is made up of 14 amino acids. Germline loops: CDR1 SGHTA, CDR2 FQGTGA. Trimming removed 5 bases from V and 8 bases from J, with 16 bases in between. Here the CDR3 DNA reads TGTGCCAGCAGCCCAGGGGCGCGCGGGCATGAGCAGTTCTTC. Protein product: CASSPGARGHEQFF.

This clone is a singleton in its sample. The V and J genes are TRBV7-9 and TRBJ2-7, with D tentatively TRBD2 (7 bases). The V gene's germline CDR1 is SEHNR and CDR2 FQNEAQ (reference sequence). V lost 5 bases, J lost 6 bases, and 23 bases lay in between. The CDR3 spans 16 residues. CDR3 amino acids: CASSPSGGGGQREQYF. CDR3 coding DNA: TGTGCCAGCAGCCCTAGTGGCGGGGGCGGGCAACGCGAGCAGTACTTC.

This sequence joins TRBV2 and TRBJ2-1; no clear D. The CDR3 covers 15 residues. Trimming removed 3 bases from V and 4 bases from J, with 13 bases in between. CDR1 SNHLY and CDR2 FYNNEI come from the germline V gene. The CDR3 region is CASSDRPPEYNEQFF. Written as DNA, the CDR3 is TGTGCCAGCAGTGATCGGCCTCCGGAGTACAATGAGCAGTTCTTC.

This clone has just a few counts. The chain employs TRBV6-5 and TRBJ1-5, with TRBD1 matching 7 bases. This CDR3 spans 15 amino acids. The junction had 10 bases not matched to a gene; V was cut back by 8 bases and J by 3 bases. Germline loops: CDR1 MNHEY, CDR2 SVGAGI. CDR3 nucleotides: TGTGCCAGCCATGACAGGGAATTCTTCAATCAGCCCCAGCATTTT. Its translation: CASHDREFFNQPQHF.

This chain links TRBV19 with TRBJ1-3; a weak D match, TRBD1 (5 bases). This CDR3 is built from 14 residues. With 9 bases removed from V and 0 bases from J, the gap between germline ends came to 12 bases. Per the germline V gene, CDR1 is LNHDA and CDR2 is SQIVND (reference sequence). The CDR3 region has the DNA TGTGCCAGCCTGTCCGGGGGCTCTGGAAACACCATATATTTT. Amino acid sequence: CASLSGGSGNTIYF. Full variable domain (missing parts from reference TRBV19 and TRBJ1-3): DGGITQSPKYLFRKEGQNVTLSCEQNLNHDAMYWYRQDPGQGLRLIYYSQIVNDFQKGDIAEGYSVSREKKESFPLTVTSAQKNPTAFYLCASLSGGSGNTIYFGEGSWLTVV.

The chain is built from TRBV19 and TRBJ2-7; TRBD1 is a possible D gene (6 bases). V gave up 5 bases and J gave up 1 base, with 15 bases separating them. Per the germline V gene, CDR1 is LNHDA and CDR2 is SQIVND (reference sequence). This CDR3 is built from 15 residues. As DNA, the CDR3 is TGTGCCAGTAGTTCTCCGGGACAACGGTCCTACGAGCAGTACTTC. As protein: CASSSPGQRSYEQYF.

The rearrangement links TRBV4-1 to TRBJ2-1, with 8 nucleotides matching TRBD1. Trimming removed 0 bases from V and 9 bases from J; junction bases left unmatched: 7. The CDR3 is 15 residues long. Germline CDR1 is MGHRA and CDR2 is YSYEKL. CDR3 DNA sequence: TGCGCCAGCAGCCAAGAGGGGGGACAGGCCCGTGAGCAGTTCTTC. This sequence encodes CASSQEGGQAREQFF.

V usage is TRBV9 and J usage is TRBJ2-7; 9 nucleotides line up with TRBD1. The CDR3 is 15 residues long. With 0 bases clipped from V and 3 bases from J, the junction kept 4 bases outside the gene matches. In germline, CDR1 is SGDLS, CDR2 YYNGEE. CDR3 sequence reads: CASSVATGQGYEQYF. CDR3 nucleotides: TGTGCCAGCAGCGTAGCTACGGGACAGGGCTACGAGCAGTACTTC.

This clone occurred a few times. This rearrangement joins TRBV6-6 to TRBJ2-2; perhaps TRBD2 as D (6 bases). The germline V gene has CDR1 MNHNY and CDR2 SVGAGI (reference sequence). V was shortened by 6 bases and J by 6 bases, with 17 bases between the two germline ends. The CDR3 sequence is 15 residues long. The CDR3 sequence: CASSRVGREAGELFF. Written as DNA, the CDR3 is TGTGCCAGCAGCCGAGTGGGCAGGGAGGCCGGGGAGCTGTTTTTT.

The rearrangement links TRBV6-5 to TRBJ1-5; 9 positions agree with TRBD1. The ends lost 7 bases at V and 2 bases at J; junction bases unmatched: 3. The CDR3 has 14 residues. Germline CDR1 is MNHEY and CDR2 is SVGAGI. CDR3 DNA: TGTGCCAGCACTAGGGACAGGGGCAATCAGCCCCAGCATTTT. As protein: CASTRDRGNQPQHF.

This chain joins TRBV27 and TRBJ2-1; D gene ambiguous. Per germline, CDR1 MNHEY and CDR2 SMNVEV (reference sequence). Trimming stripped 5 bases from V and 5 bases from J, with 16 bases between. CDR3 length: 15 residues. The CDR3 protein is CASSPRYLQNNEQFF. The DNA of the CDR3 is TGTGCCAGCAGTCCCCGGTACTTACAGAACAATGAGCAGTTCTTC.

The count of this clone is one. In nucleotides, the CDR3 is TGTGCCAGCAGGGCCCGGACTAGCGGGGGGGCAAGTGAGCAGTTCTTC. Translated: CASRARTSGGASEQFF. The chain joins TRBV2 to TRBJ2-1, with 15 bases that match TRBD2. J gave up 9 bases and V 6 bases, and 9 bases lay outside the gene matches. This CDR3 is 16 amino acids long. Germline V CDR1 and CDR2: SNHLY, FYNNEI.